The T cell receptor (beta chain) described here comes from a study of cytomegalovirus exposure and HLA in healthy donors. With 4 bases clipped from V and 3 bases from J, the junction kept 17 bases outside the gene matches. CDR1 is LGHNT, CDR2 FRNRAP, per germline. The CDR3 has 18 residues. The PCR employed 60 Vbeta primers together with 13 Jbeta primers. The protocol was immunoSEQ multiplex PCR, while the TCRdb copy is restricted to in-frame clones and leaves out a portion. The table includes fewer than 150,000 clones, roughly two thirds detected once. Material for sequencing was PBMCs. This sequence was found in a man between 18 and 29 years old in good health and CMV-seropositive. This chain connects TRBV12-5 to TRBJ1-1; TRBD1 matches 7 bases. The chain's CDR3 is CASGSFLKDRIFHTEAFF. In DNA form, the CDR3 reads TGTGCTAGTGGTTCGTTCCTCAAGGACAGGATTTTTCACACTGAAGCTTTCTTT.